The entry below gives a single T cell receptor beta chain sequence along with its context. This table comes from immunoSEQ multiplex PCR, and its TCRdb copy is limited to in-frame clones, with some not included. The data contain about 480,000 clones, 87% of them singletons. In germline, CDR1 is SGHAT, CDR2 FQNNGV. This CDR3 comprises 15 residues. V lost 5 bases to trimming and J lost 4 bases; unmatched junction nucleotides: 5. The source of the sample is a study of Ad26.COV2.S vaccination and SARS-CoV-2 variants. As to treatment: some 20 received Ad26.COV2.S at low or high dose, single or two shots; roughly five received placebo; per-sample allocation not given. Material that was analyzed had been drawn on day 63 after the first vaccine or placebo injection. An Ad26 vector was used to express Wuhan-strain SARS-CoV-2 spike as the vaccine.

The clonotype originates from a person aged 18-60 years who received the Ad26.COV2.S COVID-19 vaccine or a placebo. The chain has TRBV11-2 and TRBJ2-7; 13 bases agree with TRBD2. The material sequenced was peripheral blood, taken in a trial of Ad26.COV2.S vaccine versus placebo. The CDR3 DNA sequence: TGTGCCAGCAGCCCAGGACTAGCGGGAGAATACGAGCAGTACTTC. This translates into CASSPGLAGEYEQYF.